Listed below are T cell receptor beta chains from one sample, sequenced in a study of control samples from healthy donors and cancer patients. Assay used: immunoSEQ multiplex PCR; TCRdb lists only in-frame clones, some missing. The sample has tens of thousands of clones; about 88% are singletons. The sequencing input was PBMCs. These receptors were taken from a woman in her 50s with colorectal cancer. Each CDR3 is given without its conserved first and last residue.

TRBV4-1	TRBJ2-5	ASSHLRQGVGQETQY
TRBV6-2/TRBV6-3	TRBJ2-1	ASSSAGAYNEQF
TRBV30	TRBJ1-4	ACPGLVDEKLF
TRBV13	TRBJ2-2	ASSSYLAGGTGELF
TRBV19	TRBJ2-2	ASSQGQGELF
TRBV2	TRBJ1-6	ASSEQGTGAGSPLH
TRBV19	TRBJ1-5	ASSTVGGNQPQH
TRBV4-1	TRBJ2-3	ASSQDRTGADTQY
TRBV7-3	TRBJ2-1	ASSLIAGGNYNEQF
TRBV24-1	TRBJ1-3	ATSEREGNTIY
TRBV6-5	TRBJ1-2	ASSYISGGGYGYT
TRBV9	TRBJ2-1	ASSAGISSYNEQF
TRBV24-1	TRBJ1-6	ATRQRDNSPLH
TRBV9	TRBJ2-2	ASSVSKTTPNTGELF
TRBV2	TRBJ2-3	ASSTRLAGVREDTQY
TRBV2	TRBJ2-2	ASSEVGVTGELF
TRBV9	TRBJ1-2	ASSVGGYGYT
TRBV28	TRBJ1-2	ASSHRQGTVGYT
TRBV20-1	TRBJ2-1	SARVVNEQF
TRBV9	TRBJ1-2	ASSEEENYGYT
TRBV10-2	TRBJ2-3	ASSDGAVDTQY
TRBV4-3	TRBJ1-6	ASSQEVVGTPLH
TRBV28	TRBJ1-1	ASNGPMNTEAF
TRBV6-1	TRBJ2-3	ASSEARVRGADTQY
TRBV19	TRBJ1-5	ASSIGVQGLASNQPQH
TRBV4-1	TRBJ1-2	ASSQGQGYNYGYT
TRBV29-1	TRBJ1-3	SVETNTIY
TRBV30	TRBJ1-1	AWSWDSIEAF
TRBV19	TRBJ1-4	ASSVDRSNEKLF
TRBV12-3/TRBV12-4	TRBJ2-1	ASSSTRFNEQF
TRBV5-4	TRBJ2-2	ASRDYYTGELF
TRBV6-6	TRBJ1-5	ASSYQNSNQPQH
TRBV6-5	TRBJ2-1	ASSRNTGLNEQF
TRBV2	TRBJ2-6	ASGSGANVLT
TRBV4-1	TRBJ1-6	ASSQDQGYNSPLH
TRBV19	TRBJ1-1	ASLRGPGMNTEAF
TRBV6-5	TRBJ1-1	ASSYSSNTNTEAF
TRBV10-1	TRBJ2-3	ASSENQGKTDTQY
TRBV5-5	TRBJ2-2	ASSFAGDTGELF
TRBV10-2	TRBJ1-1	ASSEEGETEAF
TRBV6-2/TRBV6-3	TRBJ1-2	ASSYGGLGYGYT
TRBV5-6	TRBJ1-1	ASSQRWPWDTEAF
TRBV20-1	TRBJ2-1	SASFPGEREYYNEQF
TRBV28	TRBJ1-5	ASSQGADQPQH
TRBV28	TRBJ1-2	ASTPGAGSNYGYT
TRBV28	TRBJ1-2	ASSSRRQGASYGYT
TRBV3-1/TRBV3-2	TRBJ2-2	ASSSRVPNTGELF
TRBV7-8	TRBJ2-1	ASSDRKYNEQF
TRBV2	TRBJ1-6	ASRETGIFYNSPLH
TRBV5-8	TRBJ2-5	ASSFWAGEEETQY
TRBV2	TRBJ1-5	ASSGTGNGQPQH
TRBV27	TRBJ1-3	ASSLTAGNTIY
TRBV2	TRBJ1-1	ASGSLRRAEAF
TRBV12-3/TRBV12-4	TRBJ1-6	ASSRQNNSPLH
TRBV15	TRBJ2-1	ATSRDNRDNEQF
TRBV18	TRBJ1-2	ASSPGRGLANYGYT
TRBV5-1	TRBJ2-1	ASSFRDRGHNEQF